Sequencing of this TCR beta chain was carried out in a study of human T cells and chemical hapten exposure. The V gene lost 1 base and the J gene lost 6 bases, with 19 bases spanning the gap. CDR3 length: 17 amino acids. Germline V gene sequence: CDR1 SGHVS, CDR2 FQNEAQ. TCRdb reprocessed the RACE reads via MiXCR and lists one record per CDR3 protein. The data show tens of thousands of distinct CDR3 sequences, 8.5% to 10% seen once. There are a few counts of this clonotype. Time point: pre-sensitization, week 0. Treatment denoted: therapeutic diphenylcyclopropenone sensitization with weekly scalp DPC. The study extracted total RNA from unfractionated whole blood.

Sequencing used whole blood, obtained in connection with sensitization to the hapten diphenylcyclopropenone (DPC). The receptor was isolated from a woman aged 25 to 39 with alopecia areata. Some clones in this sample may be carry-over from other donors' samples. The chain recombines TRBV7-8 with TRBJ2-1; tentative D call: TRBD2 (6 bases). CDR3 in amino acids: CASSLEGTLLYGNEQFF. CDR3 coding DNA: TGTGCCAGCAGCTTAGAGGGGACTCTCCTGTATGGCAATGAGCAGTTCTTC.